The clone carrying this T cell receptor beta chain was observed at least ten times. Antigen unknown. Since all of the isolated RNA was reverse transcribed, expressed TCRB transcripts were what got sequenced. TCRdb's copy holds only in-frame clones and misses some; the assay was immunoSEQ multiplex PCR. Here the sample spans about 190,000 clones, almost 8% being singletons. The V segment lost 3 bases and the J segment 4 bases; nucleotides outside the gene matches: 7. Per germline, CDR1 SEHNR and CDR2 FQNEAQ (reference sequence). This CDR3 region has 16 residues. The data are from a study of beta chain features in type 1 diabetes. General study points: In these data, an HLA type influence on TCRB rearrangement remained unresolved. There was a moderate but significant shortening of TCRB CDR3s in all four CD4+ subsets of Type 1 diabetes patients.

CD45RO/CCR7/CD25/CD127/CD95/CD27 staining was used to isolate CD4+ naive, central memory, regulatory and stem cell-like memory cells by sorting. Purity above 95% was achieved in all sorted populations. The sequencing sample was made of central memory CD4+ T cells from blood. The chain links TRBV7-9 to TRBJ1-2; 11 nucleotides line up with TRBD1. This TCR derives from a man between 18 and 29 years old with type 1 diabetes. As DNA, the CDR3 is TGTGCCAGCAGCTTCTCTTCCGGGACAGGGGGCTATGGCTACACCTTC. Translation: CASSFSSGTGGYGYTF. Together with reference TRBV7-9 and TRBJ1-2, the CDR3 gives the full variable domain: DTGVSQNPRHKITKRGQNVTFRCDPISEHNRLYWYRQTLGQGPEFLTYFQNEAQLEKSRLLSDRFSAERPKGSFSTLEIQRTEQGDSAMYLCASSFSSGTGGYGYTFGSGTRLTVV.